The 5 T cell receptor beta chains given below trace back to one sample, sequenced in a study of T cells in Graves' hyperthyroidism and ophthalmopathy. Amplification of TCR beta CDR3 regions used RNA as the template. The TCR CDR3 was amplified in a first-round RT-PCR using the HTBI primer set. TCRdb re-analysed the multiplex PCR reads in MiXCR, keeping a single row per CDR3 protein. The sample records about 330,000 distinct CDR3 sequences, roughly 15% being singletons. What was sequenced was blood. These receptor sequences come from a woman in her thirties or forties with Graves' ophthalmopathy.

In its sample, this clonotype was seen a few times. The chain is built from TRBV7-2 and TRBJ2-2; possible D gene TRBD2, 5 bases. Germline lookup yields CDR1 SGHTA and CDR2 FQGNSA. V was clipped by 1 base and J by 6 bases, with 12 bases between them. CDR3 length equals 15 residues. In DNA, the CDR3 is TGTGCCAGCAGCTTAGGGGTGCGGGTTCCCGGGGAGCTGTTTTTT. Amino acid sequence: CASSLGVRVPGELFF. Filled out from reference TRBV7-2 and TRBJ2-2, the complete variable domain reads GAGVSQSPSNKVTEKGKDVELRCDPISGHTALYWYRQSLGQGLEFLIYFQGNSAPDKSGLPSDRFSAERTGGSVSTLTIQRTQQEDSAVYLCASSLGVRVPGELFFGEGSRLTVL.

This clonotype has ten or more counts. The chain has TRBV4-1 and TRBJ1-1; a possible D gene is TRBD1 (6 bases). This CDR3 comprises 14 residues. CDR1 and CDR2 (germline): MGHRA, YSYEKL. V was pared by 0 bases and J by 4 bases, with 9 bases between. The CDR3 sequence: CASSQDRGSTEAFF. CDR3 nucleotide sequence: TGCGCCAGCAGCCAAGATAGGGGGAGCACTGAAGCTTTCTTT.

This clonotype has just a few counts. The chain links TRBV12-3 or TRBV12-4 to TRBJ1-1; no firm D call. The V and J ends lost 6 bases and 7 bases respectively, with 21 bases between them. This CDR3 is built from 15 residues. The CDR3 loop is CASSPFRGSFDEAFF. The CDR3 region has the DNA TGTGCCAGCAGCCCTTTCCGGGGTTCTTTCGATGAAGCTTTCTTT.

This clonotype was detected ten times or more. The chain links TRBV6-1 to TRBJ2-1; the match to TRBD2 covers 10 bases. Unmatched junction bases numbered 7, after V lost 5 bases and J lost 9 bases. The CDR3 runs to 14 residues. Germline CDR1 is MNHNS and CDR2 is SASEGT. The CDR3 protein is CASSYKIAGGEQFF. DNA of the CDR3: TGTGCCAGCAGTTATAAAATAGCGGGGGGTGAGCAGTTCTTC.

This clonotype has at least ten counts. This chain links TRBV6-1 with TRBJ2-7; D is possibly TRBD1 (6 bases). Trimming pared 8 bases from V and 6 bases from J, leaving 17 bases between. Germline V CDR1 and CDR2: MNHNS, SASEGT. The CDR3 has 13 residues. DNA of the CDR3: TGTGCCAGCGGCCGCGTAGCAGGGGCCGAGCAGTACTTC. Its protein is CASGRVAGAEQYF.